The 32 T cell receptor beta chains below all came from one sample that was sequenced in a study of response to subunit inactivated influenza vaccine. TCRdb reprocessed the RT-PCR reads with MiXCR, giving one entry per CDR3 protein. The sample carries under 950,000 distinct CDR3 sequences, approximately 21% recorded once. The specimen was PBMCs from blood, collected 5 days after vaccination. The receptor source for this set is a man between 50 and 59 years old who received an inactivated influenza vaccine.

This clonotype has only a few counts. The V and J genes are TRBV4-2 and TRBJ2-7, with D possibly being TRBD1 (6 bases). This CDR3 has 15 amino acids. Germline CDR1 and CDR2: LGHNA and YNFKEQ. Trimming stripped 1 base from V and 0 bases from J, with 10 bases between. The CDR3 region has the DNA TGTGCCAGCAGCCAAGCTGGGACAAACTCCTACGAGCAGTACTTC. This gives the protein CASSQAGTNSYEQYF.

This clonotype was recorded many times. J is TRBJ2-3 and V is TRBV20-1, with no clear D. Trimming shortened V by 0 bases and J by 7 bases, and 14 bases separated the two germline ends. This CDR3 is built from 14 residues. From germline, CDR1 is DFQATT and CDR2 SNEGSKA (reference sequence). For the CDR3, the DNA is TGCAGTGCTAGAGACCTAGTTTTCCCGCATACGCAGTATTTT. This gives the protein CSARDLVFPHTQYF.

The chain recombines TRBV11-2 with TRBJ1-1; 7 nucleotides line up with TRBD1. CDR1 is SGHAT, CDR2 FQNNGV, per germline. V shed 6 bases and J 7 bases; nucleotides not matched to a gene: 14. This CDR3 region has 15 residues. CDR3 coding DNA: TGTGCCAGCAGGCAGAGAGAAGGGGGCGCGGATGAAGCTTTCTTT. Amino acids: CASRQREGGADEAFF.

This chain joins TRBV20-1 and TRBJ2-7; unclear D gene. The CDR3 runs to 12 residues. Germline V gene data show CDR1 as DFQATT and CDR2 as SNEGSKA (reference sequence). Trimming stripped 6 bases from V and 3 bases from J, with 12 bases between. For the CDR3, the DNA is TGCAGTGCCGGGTTAGACGGCTACGAGCAGTACTTC. This encodes CSAGLDGYEQYF.

The CDR3 here is CASSLSRINEQFF. The CDR3 DNA reads TGTGCCAGCAGCCTCTCAAGAATCAATGAGCAGTTCTTC. The chain joins TRBV6-2 or TRBV6-3 to TRBJ2-1, with D unclear. The CDR3 loop spans 13 amino acids. Looked up from germline, CDR1 is MNHEY and CDR2 is SVGEGT. Deletions cut 6 bases from V and 6 bases from J, with 12 bases between.

This clonotype was counted between two and nine times. The chain joins TRBV5-5 to TRBJ2-2; tentative D call: TRBD2 (6 bases). The germline V and J ends were trimmed by 3 bases and 2 bases, with 11 bases remaining between them. Germline V gene data show CDR1 as SGHKS and CDR2 as YYEKEE (reference sequence). This CDR3 is 15 amino acids long. The CDR3 loop is CASSSTGENTGELFF. As DNA, the CDR3 is TGTGCCAGCAGCTCGACGGGAGAAAACACCGGGGAGCTGTTTTTT.

The sample holds a few counts of this clonotype. J is TRBJ2-5 and V is TRBV28, with TRBD1 matching 9 bases. From germline, CDR1 is MDHEN and CDR2 SYDVKM. The CDR3 runs 13 residues. The V segment lost 3 bases and the J segment 5 bases; nucleotides outside the gene matches: 1. CDR3 protein: CASSFGTGETQYF. The CDR3 coding sequence is TGTGCCAGCAGTTTCGGGACAGGGGAGACCCAGTACTTC.

This chain links TRBV3-1 with TRBJ2-1; D gene uncertain. The CDR3 consists of 17 residues. Trimming cost V 0 bases and J 0 bases, with 12 bases left between them. The germline V gene encodes CDR1 LGHDT and CDR2 YNNKEL (reference sequence). The DNA of the CDR3 is TGTGCCAGCAGCCAAGATTTGCGGTGGAGCTCCTACAATGAGCAGTTCTTC. It translates to CASSQDLRWSSYNEQFF.

This chain joins TRBV7-9 and TRBJ2-1; no definite D call. V was cut by 2 bases and J by 9 bases, with 11 bases left in between. The CDR3 contains 13 residues. Germline V CDR1 and CDR2: SEHNR, FQNEAQ (reference sequence). CDR3 loop: CASSLTGTGEQFF. The CDR3 nucleotides read TGTGCCAGCAGCTTAACCGGCACCGGTGAGCAGTTCTTC.

The genes are TRBV12-3 or TRBV12-4 and TRBJ2-7; D not resolved. Trimming took 5 bases from V and 2 from J, leaving 19 bases between them. The CDR3 is 16 residues long. The chain's CDR3 is CASSPLQHRSPYEQYF. CDR3 nucleotides: TGTGCCAGCAGTCCTCTACAACACCGGTCACCCTACGAGCAGTACTTC.

The rearrangement uses TRBV2 and TRBJ2-7, with D tentatively TRBD2 (6 bases). Germline V CDR1 and CDR2: SNHLY, FYNNEI. This CDR3 has 15 residues. Trimming removed 5 bases at V and 3 bases at J, with 17 bases between. The CDR3 coding sequence is TGTGCCAGCAGTACGACTAGTACCCCAAACTACGAGCAGTACTTC. It yields the protein CASSTTSTPNYEQYF.

The V and J genes are TRBV12-3 or TRBV12-4 and TRBJ1-6; D remains unclear. V lost 3 bases to trimming and J lost 10 bases, with 10 bases between them. The CDR3 runs 13 residues. The CDR3 region is CASSFPQPSPLHF. The CDR3, as DNA: TGTGCCAGCAGTTTCCCCCAGCCCTCACCCCTCCACTTT.

This sequence joins TRBV20-1 and TRBJ2-1; D not resolved. This CDR3 spans 15 amino acids. The ends were cut back, 0 bases at V and 8 bases at J, with 17 bases in the middle. Germline V gives CDR1 DFQATT, CDR2 SNEGSKA (reference sequence). The CDR3 DNA is TGCAGTGCTAGAGATTCCCAGAAAACCATAGATGAGCAGTTCTTC. It is translated as CSARDSQKTIDEQFF.

The chain has TRBV20-1 and TRBJ2-1; 10 nucleotides match TRBD2. Germline V gene sequence: CDR1 DFQATT, CDR2 SNEGSKA (reference sequence). The ends lost 0 bases at V and 7 bases at J; junction bases unmatched: 3. The CDR3 is 14 amino acids. The CDR3 loop is CSARDSSGGNEQFF. CDR3 nucleotides: TGCAGTGCTAGAGATTCTAGCGGGGGTAATGAGCAGTTCTTC.

This CDR3 is CSVEIKAREQYF. Written as DNA, the CDR3 is TGCAGCGTTGAAATAAAAGCCCGCGAGCAGTACTTC. This chain uses TRBV29-1 with TRBJ2-7; D is uncertain. The CDR3 is 12 amino acids. Deletions cut 2 bases from V and 6 bases from J, with 11 bases between. The V gene's germline CDR1 is SQVTM and CDR2 ANQGSEA.

The table lists this clonotype with a count of one. This chain joins TRBV19 and TRBJ2-1; 9 bases fit TRBD2. With 8 bases clipped from V and 4 bases from J, the junction kept 12 bases outside the gene matches. CDR3 length: 16 amino acids. From germline, CDR1 is LNHDA and CDR2 SQIVND (reference sequence). The CDR3 sequence is CASLPSGIQRYNEQFF. Here the CDR3 DNA reads TGTGCCAGTTTGCCTAGCGGGATACAACGTTACAATGAGCAGTTCTTC.

The chain combines TRBV2 with TRBJ1-4, with no clear D. CDR1 and CDR2 from the germline V gene are SNHLY and FYNNEI. The V and J ends lost 0 bases and 9 bases respectively, with 2 bases between them. The CDR3 contains 11 residues. CDR3 nucleotide sequence: TGTGCCAGCAGTGAAGCGCAAAAACTGTTTTTT. Encoded protein: CASSEAQKLFF.

This clonotype was observed a few times. The genes are TRBV10-3 and TRBJ2-1; TRBD2 matches 12 bases. After removal of 5 bases from V and 5 bases from J, the junction contained 4 bases not matched to a gene. The CDR3 runs 15 residues. From germline, CDR1 is ENHRY and CDR2 SYGVKD. This chain's CDR3 is CAISSSGRANNEQFF. The CDR3 nucleotides are TGTGCCATCAGTTCTAGCGGGAGGGCCAACAATGAGCAGTTCTTC.

The gene calls are TRBV5-1 and TRBJ2-5, with 11 bases aligning to TRBD1. The trim removed 3 bases at V and 5 bases at J, leaving 9 bases unmatched. Germline values: CDR1 SGHRS, CDR2 YFSETQ. This CDR3 comprises 16 residues. CDR3 protein: CASSWSGTGGSETQYF. CDR3 coding DNA: TGCGCCAGCAGCTGGTCCGGGACAGGGGGTTCGGAGACCCAGTACTTC.

This clonotype was counted between two and nine times. The gene calls are TRBV7-9 and TRBJ2-7; D perhaps matches TRBD1 (5 bases). The CDR3 spans 15 residues. Trimming left V 5 bases short and J 5 bases short, with 19 bases between. Germline CDR1 SEHNR, CDR2 FQNEAQ (reference sequence). The chain's CDR3 is CASSPTYSRVDEQYF. DNA of the CDR3: TGTGCCAGCAGCCCAACTTACAGCAGGGTTGACGAGCAGTACTTC.

The chain links TRBV20-1 to TRBJ1-3; no firm D call. V lost 1 base and J lost 1, with 5 bases in between. The CDR3 sequence is 13 residues long. The germline V gene has CDR1 DFQATT and CDR2 SNEGSKA (reference sequence). This CDR3 reads CSARVGSGNTIYF. The CDR3 DNA reads as TGCAGTGCTAGAGTTGGGTCTGGAAACACCATATATTTT.

The chain joins TRBV5-1 to TRBJ2-6; D uncertain. Per the germline V gene, CDR1 is SGHRS and CDR2 is YFSETQ. Deletions cut 2 bases from V and 0 bases from J, with 9 bases between. The CDR3 is 16 amino acids. The CDR3 here is CASSLQFNSGANVLTF. CDR3 coding DNA: TGCGCCAGCAGCTTACAGTTCAACTCTGGGGCCAACGTCCTGACTTTC.

In this sample, this clonotype turned up many times. The rearrangement uses TRBV20-1 and TRBJ2-7; 10 bases align to TRBD1. Germline V gene data show CDR1 as DFQATT and CDR2 as SNEGSKA (reference sequence). Germline trimming cut 2 bases from V and 3 bases from J; bases unmatched to any gene: 19. The CDR3 is 19 residues long. The CDR3 is CSARPSPGQGLRDYYEQYF. The DNA for the CDR3 is TGCAGTGCTAGACCGTCCCCGGGACAGGGGCTAAGGGACTACTACGAGCAGTACTTC.

J is TRBJ1-2 and V is TRBV7-9; possibly TRBD1 for D (5 bases). The germline V gene encodes CDR1 SEHNR and CDR2 FQNEAQ (reference sequence). V was trimmed by 2 bases and J by 1 base, leaving 14 bases between them. The CDR3 runs to 16 residues. The CDR3 nucleotides read TGTGCCAGCAGCTTAAGCGAAATAGGGGATAACTATGGCTACACCTTC. Its protein is CASSLSEIGDNYGYTF.

This rearrangement joins TRBV3-1 to TRBJ2-5; weak D call: TRBD1 (6 bases). V was trimmed by 4 bases and J by 5 bases, leaving 17 bases between them. Per germline, CDR1 LGHDT and CDR2 YNNKEL (reference sequence). This CDR3 contains 15 residues. The CDR3 DNA reads as TGTGCCAGCAGCCCGACCCGGACAGCTCGGGAGACCCAGTACTTC. It codes for CASSPTRTARETQYF.

This clonotype has more than one count but fewer than ten. The chain combines TRBV7-2 with TRBJ2-3, with D hard to call. The CDR3 sequence is 13 residues long. Germline V CDR1 and CDR2: SGHTA, FQGNSA. V lost 1 base to trimming and J lost 4 bases, with 6 bases between them. In DNA form, the CDR3 reads TGTGCCAGCAGCTTAGGGAAGGCAGATACGCAGTATTTT. Amino acid sequence: CASSLGKADTQYF.

This clonotype showed up many times. V is TRBV5-1 and J is TRBJ2-2; D is undetermined. The CDR3 covers 13 residues. V gave up 4 bases and J gave up 2 bases, with 6 bases separating them. Per germline, CDR1 SGHRS and CDR2 YFSETQ. DNA for the CDR3: TGCGCCAGCAGCGTAGACAACACCGGGGAGCTGTTTTTT. Its protein product is CASSVDNTGELFF.

This clonotype has ten or more counts. This chain connects TRBV5-1 to TRBJ1-6, with D maybe TRBD1 (6 bases). Trimming pared 4 bases from V and 7 bases from J, leaving 12 bases between. Per the germline V gene, CDR1 is SGHRS and CDR2 is YFSETQ. The CDR3 is made up of 14 amino acids. This chain's CDR3 is CASSTDSNNSPLHF. The CDR3 DNA sequence: TGCGCCAGCAGCACGGACAGCAACAATTCACCCCTCCACTTT.

This clonotype was seen more than once but under ten times. The chain employs TRBV15 and TRBJ1-4, with D possibly being TRBD1 (5 bases). The ends were cut back, 0 bases at V and 8 bases at J, with 16 bases in the middle. The germline V gene encodes CDR1 LNHNV and CDR2 YYDKDF (reference sequence). The CDR3 consists of 16 residues. The CDR3 sequence is CATSRDTRDGGEKLFF. CDR3 bases: TGTGCCACCAGCAGAGATACCCGGGACGGCGGAGAAAAACTGTTTTTT.

The chain uses TRBV6-2 or TRBV6-3 and TRBJ2-7, with a possible D match to TRBD2 (7 bases). The CDR3 is made up of 15 amino acids. Germline V gene lookup returns CDR1 MNHEY and CDR2 SVGEGT. Trimming cost V 0 bases and J 7 bases, with 16 bases left between them. For the CDR3, the DNA is TGTGCCAGCAGTTACTCTCGCGCGGGGGCCTGGGAGCAGTACTTC. This translates into CASSYSRAGAWEQYF.

V usage is TRBV4-3 and J usage is TRBJ2-7; TRBD2 aligns across 10 bases. In germline, CDR1 is LGHNA, CDR2 YSLEER. The junction had 7 bases not matched to a gene; V was cut back by 2 bases and J by 3 bases. The CDR3 has 16 amino acids. The CDR3 nucleotides read TGCGCCAGCAGCCAACCTAGGGGGACTAGCGACTACGAGCAGTACTTC. Translating gives CASSQPRGTSDYEQYF.

The count of this clonotype is one. V is TRBV27 and J is TRBJ2-2; D gene ambiguous. From germline, CDR1 is MNHEY and CDR2 SMNVEV (reference sequence). This CDR3 is built from 14 residues. The V end was cut by 3 bases, the J end by 7 bases, with 12 bases between. CDR3 loop: CASSFFANLGELFF. DNA for the CDR3: TGTGCCAGCAGTTTCTTTGCGAACCTCGGGGAGCTGTTTTTT.